Below, 28 T cell receptor beta chains from the same sample are listed, as sequenced in a study of follicular helper T cells after annual influenza vaccination. Sequenced by immunoSEQ multiplex PCR; TCRdb stores in-frame clones only, minus some. The sample lists more than 10,000 clones, 65% to 80% occurring once. Sequencing was performed on CXCR5- memory CD4+ T cells sorted from blood, taken 6 weeks after influenza vaccination. The source is an adult who received the influenza vaccine.

This sequence joins TRBV5-1 and TRBJ2-1; D is perhaps TRBD1 or TRBD2 (5 bases each). Trimming left V 0 bases short and J 3 bases short, with 16 bases between. The length of the CDR3 is 17 residues. Germline V gene lookup returns CDR1 SGHRS and CDR2 YFSETQ. CDR3 region: CASSLAAGRGVYNEQFF. The CDR3 bases are TGCGCCAGCAGCTTGGCGGCAGGCCGAGGGGTCTACAATGAGCAGTTCTTC.

V gene TRBV19 combines with J gene TRBJ1-2, with D uncertain. In germline, CDR1 is LNHDA, CDR2 SQIVND (reference sequence). With 6 bases removed from V and 4 bases from J, the gap between germline ends came to 24 bases. The CDR3 spans 17 residues. The CDR3 is CASRSGSVYVSSYGYTF. CDR3 nucleotides: TGTGCCAGTAGGTCTGGGTCGGTGTATGTGTCTAGCTATGGCTACACCTTC.

V usage is TRBV5-1 and J usage is TRBJ1-5; D unclear. Looked up from germline, CDR1 is SGHRS and CDR2 is YFSETQ. V dropped 4 bases and J dropped 0 bases, with 14 bases sitting between them. The CDR3 has 16 residues. Written as DNA, the CDR3 is TGCGCCAGCAGCCCGGGCCTCCAGAATAGCAATCAGCCCCAGCATTTT. As protein: CASSPGLQNSNQPQHF.

A word on this clone: At one end, the junction sequence differs from germline, possibly due to a read error. V usage is TRBV7-7 and J usage is TRBJ2-5; the D call may be TRBD1 or TRBD2 (5 bases each). Germline V gives CDR1 SSHAT, CDR2 FNYEAQ (reference sequence). The CDR3 has 13 amino acids. This CDR3 is CASSPSWGETQYF. The CDR3 coding sequence is TGTGCTAGCAGCCCCTCGTGGGGGGAGACCCAGTACTTC.

This clone came up once. CDR3 in amino acids: CASSRTSGVSGEQFF. CDR3 DNA: TGTGCCAGCAGCCGGACTAGCGGGGTCTCTGGAGAGCAGTTCTTC. The V call is TRBV7-2, the J call TRBJ2-1; 12 bases map to TRBD2. The CDR3 covers 15 residues. Germline CDR1 is SGHTA and CDR2 is FQGNSA. V was clipped by 5 bases and J by 10 bases; unmatched bases: 9.

This chain joins TRBV4-3 and TRBJ2-7; D is ambiguous. The CDR3 is 13 amino acids. V gave up 1 base and J gave up 3 bases, with 7 bases separating them. The germline V gene has CDR1 LGHNA and CDR2 YSLEER. The CDR3, as DNA: TGCGCCAGCAGCCAAGGGTTACTCTACGAGCAGTACTTC. Amino acids: CASSQGLLYEQYF.

The rearrangement joins TRBV7-2 to TRBJ2-1, with D uncertain. This CDR3 spans 14 amino acids. Trimming cost V 2 bases and J 6 bases, with 11 bases left between them. The germline gives CDR1 SGHTA, CDR2 FQGNSA. The CDR3 here is CASSLHLGLNEQFF. In DNA form, the CDR3 reads TGTGCCAGCAGCTTACACCTAGGCCTCAATGAGCAGTTCTTC. Supplemented by reference TRBV7-2 and TRBJ2-1, the full variable domain reads GAGVSQSPSNKVTEKGKDVELRCDPISGHTALYWYRQSLGQGLEFLIYFQGNSAPDKSGLPSDRFSAERTGGSVSTLTIQRTQQEDSAVYLCASSLHLGLNEQFFGPGTRLTVL.

The chain employs TRBV7-2 and TRBJ1-1; 7 nucleotides align to TRBD1. The CDR3 consists of 17 residues. Germline CDR1 SGHTA, CDR2 FQGNSA. Trimming at V came to 2 bases and at J to 3 bases, leaving 12 bases not matched to a gene. The CDR3: CASSLRTGYLGDTEAFF. The CDR3 DNA reads TGTGCCAGCAGCTTAAGGACAGGATACCTCGGGGACACTGAAGCTTTCTTT.

This sequence joins TRBV6-5 and TRBJ2-7; D possibly corresponds to TRBD1 (5 bases). CDR3 length: 11 residues. Trimming left V 7 bases short and J 4 bases short, with 8 bases between. The germline V gene encodes CDR1 MNHEY and CDR2 SVGAGI. CDR3 sequence (DNA): TGTGCCAGCACCGACAGTTACGAGCAGTACTTC. Its protein product is CASTDSYEQYF.

The chain uses TRBV10-2 and TRBJ2-7, with 9 bases matching TRBD2. Losses at the gene ends were 5 bases for V and 3 bases for J; bases not matched to a gene: 5. Germline V gene data show CDR1 as WSHSY and CDR2 as SAAADI. The CDR3 contains 14 residues. CDR3 nucleotides: TGCGCCAGCAGTTCGGGACTAGCCAACTACGAGCAGTACTTC. Amino acid sequence: CASSSGLANYEQYF.

The gene calls are TRBV10-3 and TRBJ2-1; the match to TRBD1 covers 7 bases. Germline V gene sequence: CDR1 ENHRY, CDR2 SYGVKD. The CDR3 spans 13 residues. After removal of 9 bases from V and 0 bases from J, the junction contained 2 bases not matched to a gene. The CDR3 coding sequence is TGTGCCATTCAGGGGGTCTCCTACAATGAGCAGTTCTTC. It translates to CAIQGVSYNEQFF.

The chain recombines TRBV23-1 with TRBJ1-2, with 9 positions matching TRBD1. TRBV23-1 is marked as an open reading frame, function uncertain. The CDR3 consists of 17 residues. With V trimmed by 3 bases and J by 4 bases, 12 bases remained unmatched. CDR3 protein: CASSHPAPDRGFYGYTF. DNA of the CDR3: TGCGCCAGCAGTCACCCTGCTCCGGACAGGGGATTCTATGGCTACACCTTC.

This chain connects TRBV27 to TRBJ1-2, with a weak D call TRBD1 (6 bases). CDR1 MNHEY and CDR2 SMNVEV come from the germline V gene (reference sequence). V was pared by 6 bases and J by 0 bases, with 8 bases between. The CDR3 contains 13 residues. This CDR3 reads CASRDSTNYGYTF. The CDR3 bases are TGTGCCAGCAGGGACAGCACTAACTATGGCTACACCTTC.

The genes are TRBV7-2 and TRBJ2-7; 11 bases map to TRBD2. V lost 3 bases to trimming and J lost 1 base; unmatched junction nucleotides: 5. The CDR3 spans 16 residues. Germline values: CDR1 SGHTA, CDR2 FQGNSA. CDR3 nucleotides: TGTGCCAGCAGCTTGGGACTAGCGGAACCTTCCTACGAGCAGTACTTC. Translated: CASSLGLAEPSYEQYF.

Here the CDR3 reads CASSLLGSTAQETQYF. The CDR3 DNA is TGTGCCAGCAGCTTGTTAGGTTCGACAGCGCAAGAGACCCAGTACTTC. The V call is TRBV7-3, the J call TRBJ2-5; D may be TRBD1 (5 bases). Trimming took off 3 bases at V and 2 bases at J, with 16 bases between the two ends. The CDR3 length is 16 residues. The germline V gene has CDR1 SGHTA and CDR2 FQGTGA.

The V and J genes are TRBV2 and TRBJ1-2; D call uncertain. This CDR3 contains 13 residues. The V gene's germline CDR1 is SNHLY and CDR2 FYNNEI. The V gene lost 4 bases and the J gene lost 4 bases, with 10 bases spanning the gap. The CDR3 sequence: CASSVDFGYGYTF. CDR3 DNA sequence: TGTGCCAGCAGTGTGGACTTCGGCTATGGCTACACCTTC.

The chain combines TRBV5-1 with TRBJ2-5, with 11 bases aligning to TRBD2. Trimming took 3 bases from V and 2 from J; bases not matched to a gene: 6. The germline V gene has CDR1 SGHRS and CDR2 YFSETQ. The CDR3 sequence is 16 residues long. The CDR3 DNA reads TGCGCCAGCAGCTCCCAACTAGCGGGGGTTCAAGAGACCCAGTACTTC. Its protein is CASSSQLAGVQETQYF.

This clone was seen more than once but under ten times. This chain joins TRBV25-1 and TRBJ1-2, with D perhaps TRBD1 (5 bases). Trimming pared 9 bases from V and 3 bases from J, leaving 14 bases between. This CDR3 comprises 13 residues. Germline V gives CDR1 MGHDK, CDR2 SYGVNS. The CDR3, as DNA: TGTGCCAGTTCCCGAGACAGTCACTATGGCTACACCTTC. Translated: CASSRDSHYGYTF.

This clone is a singleton in its sample. The CDR3 protein is CASSSPPRNTEAFF. As DNA, the CDR3 is TGTGCCAGCAGCTCACCCCCCCGCAACACTGAAGCTTTCTTT. V is TRBV7-7 and J is TRBJ1-1; D gene uncertain. V was cut by 4 bases and J by 2 bases, with 11 bases left in between. Germline V gene lookup returns CDR1 SSHAT and CDR2 FNYEAQ (reference sequence). The CDR3 runs 14 residues.

In nucleotides, the CDR3 is TGTGCCAGCTCCCCCAACTCAAGGGGTTTCGGTAATTCACCCCTCCACTTT. Translated, it gives CASSPNSRGFGNSPLHF. The genes are TRBV19 and TRBJ1-6, with D maybe TRBD1 (5 bases). Germline loops: CDR1 LNHDA, CDR2 SQIVND (reference sequence). The germline V and J ends were trimmed by 9 bases and 6 bases, with 24 bases remaining between them. The CDR3 runs to 17 residues.

The V and J genes are TRBV9 and TRBJ2-5; the D gene could be TRBD1 or TRBD2 (5 bases each). V was clipped by 0 bases and J by 2 bases, with 14 bases between them. Germline V gene data show CDR1 as SGDLS and CDR2 as YYNGEE. This CDR3 is built from 16 residues. CDR3 loop: CASSVVPGTSQETQYF. CDR3 sequence (DNA): TGTGCCAGCAGCGTAGTCCCAGGGACGTCGCAAGAGACCCAGTACTTC.

The genes are TRBV9 and TRBJ2-5; maybe TRBD2 (6 bases). Deletions cut 0 bases from V and 4 bases from J, with 10 bases between. CDR3 length: 14 amino acids. Germline CDR1 and CDR2: SGDLS and YYNGEE. The CDR3 sequence: CASSVGPGVETQYF. The CDR3 region has the DNA TGTGCCAGCAGCGTAGGTCCGGGGGTAGAGACCCAGTACTTC.

The rearrangement links TRBV7-2 to TRBJ2-5, with 7 nucleotides matching TRBD1. The CDR3 runs 15 residues. V lost 5 bases and J lost 3; bases outside the gene matches: 9. Germline V gene sequence: CDR1 SGHTA, CDR2 FQGNSA. CDR3 in DNA: TGTGCCAGCAGCCCCGTTGGGGACAGCGAAGAGACCCAGTACTTC. Amino acids: CASSPVGDSEETQYF.

The rearrangement uses TRBV5-6 and TRBJ1-1; D is perhaps TRBD1 (6 bases). Germline CDR1 reads SGHDT; CDR2 reads YYEEEE. Trimming took off 1 base at V and 1 base at J, with 14 bases between the two ends. CDR3 length: 16 amino acids. The CDR3 bases are TGTGCCAGCAGCTTGTGGGGGGGCAGGAGGAACACTGAAGCTTTCTTT. It specifies CASSLWGGRRNTEAFF.

The chain has TRBV9 and TRBJ2-1; D tentatively reads TRBD1 or TRBD2 (5 bases each). The CDR3 has 16 amino acids. Germline V gene sequence: CDR1 SGDLS, CDR2 YYNGEE. Trimming removed 3 bases from V and 2 bases from J, with 15 bases in between. CDR3 bases: TGTGCCAGCAGCGCCCCCGGGACGGCTGCCTACAATGAGCAGTTCTTC. Translating it yields CASSAPGTAAYNEQFF.

This chain links TRBV2 with TRBJ2-5, with D possibly being TRBD1 (5 bases). Trimming took off 2 bases at V and 3 bases at J, with 13 bases between the two ends. Per germline, CDR1 SNHLY and CDR2 FYNNEI. The CDR3 is 15 residues long. CDR3 nucleotides: TGTGCCAGCAGTGAATTTTCACAGGAGAAAGAGACCCAGTACTTC. It encodes CASSEFSQEKETQYF.

This clone was seen only once. The chain has TRBV6-1 and TRBJ2-7, with TRBD2 as a possible D gene (6 bases). Germline CDR1 reads MNHNS; CDR2 reads SASEGT. This CDR3 comprises 13 residues. The ends were cut back, 7 bases at V and 3 bases at J, with 13 bases in the middle. The CDR3 DNA is TGTGCCAGCACGGGACTGCGAAACTACGAGCAGTACTTC. Amino acid sequence: CASTGLRNYEQYF.

The CDR3: CASSQASSKANEQFF. CDR3 coding DNA: TGCGCCAGCAGCCAAGCCTCGTCCAAAGCCAATGAGCAGTTCTTC. The chain uses TRBV4-3 and TRBJ2-1; D gene uncertain. The CDR3 runs to 15 residues. CDR1 LGHNA and CDR2 YSLEER come from the germline V gene. Trimming took 1 base from V and 6 from J, leaving 13 bases between them.